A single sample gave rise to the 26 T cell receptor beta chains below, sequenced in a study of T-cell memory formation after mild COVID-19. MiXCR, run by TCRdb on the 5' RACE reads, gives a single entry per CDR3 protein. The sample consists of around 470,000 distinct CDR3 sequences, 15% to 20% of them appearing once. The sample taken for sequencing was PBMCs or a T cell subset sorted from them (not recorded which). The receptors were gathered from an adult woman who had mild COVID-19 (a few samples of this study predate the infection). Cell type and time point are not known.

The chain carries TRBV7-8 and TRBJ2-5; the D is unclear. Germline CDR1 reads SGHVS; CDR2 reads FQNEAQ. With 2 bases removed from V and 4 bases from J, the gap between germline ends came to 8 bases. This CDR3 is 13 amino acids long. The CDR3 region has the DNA TGTGCCAGCAGCTTATTTTCGGTAGAGACCCAGTACTTC. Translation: CASSLFSVETQYF.

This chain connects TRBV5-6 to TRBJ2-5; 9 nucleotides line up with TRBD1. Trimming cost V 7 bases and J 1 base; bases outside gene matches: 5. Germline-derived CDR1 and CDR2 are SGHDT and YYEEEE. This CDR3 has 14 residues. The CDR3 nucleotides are TGTGCCAGCTCGACAGGGGGGGGCCAAGAGACCCAGTACTTC. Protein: CASSTGGGQETQYF.

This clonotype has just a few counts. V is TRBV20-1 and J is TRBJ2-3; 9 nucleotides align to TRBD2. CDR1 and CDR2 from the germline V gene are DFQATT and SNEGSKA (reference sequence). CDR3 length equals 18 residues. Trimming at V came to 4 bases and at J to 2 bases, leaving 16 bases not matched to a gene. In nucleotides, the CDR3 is TGCAGTGCTAATCGGGTTTTGAGCGGGGGGCTCTACACAGATACGCAGTATTTT. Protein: CSANRVLSGGLYTDTQYF.

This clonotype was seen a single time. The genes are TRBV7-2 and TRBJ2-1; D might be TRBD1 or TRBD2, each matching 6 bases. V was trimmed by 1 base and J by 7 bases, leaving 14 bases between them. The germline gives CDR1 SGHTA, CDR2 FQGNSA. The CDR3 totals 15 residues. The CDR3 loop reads CASSLGHREVNEQFF. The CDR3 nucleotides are TGTGCCAGCAGCTTAGGGCACAGGGAGGTTAATGAGCAGTTCTTC.

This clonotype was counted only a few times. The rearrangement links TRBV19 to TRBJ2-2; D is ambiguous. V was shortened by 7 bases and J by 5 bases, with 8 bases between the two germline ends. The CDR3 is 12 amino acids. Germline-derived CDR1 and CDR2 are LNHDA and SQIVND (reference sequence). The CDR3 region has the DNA TGTGCCAGTAACGCTAGAACCGGGGAGCTGTTTTTT. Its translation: CASNARTGELFF.

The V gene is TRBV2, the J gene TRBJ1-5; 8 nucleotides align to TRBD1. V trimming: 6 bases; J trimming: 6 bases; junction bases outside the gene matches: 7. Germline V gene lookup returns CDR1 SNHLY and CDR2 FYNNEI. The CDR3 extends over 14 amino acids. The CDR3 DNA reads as TGTGCCAGCAGGACCGGACAGGGTGGTCAGCCCCAGCATTTT. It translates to CASRTGQGGQPQHF.

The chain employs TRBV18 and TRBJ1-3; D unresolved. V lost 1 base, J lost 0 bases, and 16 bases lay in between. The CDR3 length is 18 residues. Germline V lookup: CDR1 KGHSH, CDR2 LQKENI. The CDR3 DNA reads TGTGCCAGCTCACCACAAGGACGGATGGGAACCTCTGGAAACACCATATATTTT. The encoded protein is CASSPQGRMGTSGNTIYF. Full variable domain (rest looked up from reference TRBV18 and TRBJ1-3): NAGVMQNPRHLVRRRGQEARLRCSPMKGHSHVYWYRQLPEEGLKFMVYLQKENIIDESGMPKERFSAEFPKEGPSILRIQQVVRGDSAAYFCASSPQGRMGTSGNTIYFGEGSWLTVV.

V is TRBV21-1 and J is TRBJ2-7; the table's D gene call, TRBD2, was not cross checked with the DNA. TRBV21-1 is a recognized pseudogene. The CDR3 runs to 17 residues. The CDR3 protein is CASSKVRAGDRHYEQYF. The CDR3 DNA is TGTGCCAGCAGCAAAGTCCGGGCGGGAGACCGTCACTACGAGCAGTACTTC.

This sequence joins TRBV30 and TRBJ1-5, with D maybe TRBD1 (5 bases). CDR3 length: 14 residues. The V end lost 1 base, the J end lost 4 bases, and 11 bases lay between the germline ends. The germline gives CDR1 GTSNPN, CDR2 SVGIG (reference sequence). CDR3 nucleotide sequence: TGTGCCTGGAGTGGGAGGGGATTAAATCAGCCCCAGCATTTT. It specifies CAWSGRGLNQPQHF.

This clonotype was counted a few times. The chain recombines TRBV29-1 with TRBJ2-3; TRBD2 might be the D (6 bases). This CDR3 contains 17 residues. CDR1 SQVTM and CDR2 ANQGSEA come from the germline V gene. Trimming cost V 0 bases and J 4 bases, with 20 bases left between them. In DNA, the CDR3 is TGCAGCGTTGAAGACCGCGATAGGGACTTGGGGGCAGATACGCAGTATTTT. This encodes CSVEDRDRDLGADTQYF.

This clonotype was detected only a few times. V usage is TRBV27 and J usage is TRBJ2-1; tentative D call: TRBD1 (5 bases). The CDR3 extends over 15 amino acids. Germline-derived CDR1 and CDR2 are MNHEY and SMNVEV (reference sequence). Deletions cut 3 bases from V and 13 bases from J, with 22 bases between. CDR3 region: CASSFLIDSLHFQFF. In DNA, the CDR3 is TGTGCCAGCAGTTTCCTCATAGACAGCCTTCATTTTCAGTTCTTC.

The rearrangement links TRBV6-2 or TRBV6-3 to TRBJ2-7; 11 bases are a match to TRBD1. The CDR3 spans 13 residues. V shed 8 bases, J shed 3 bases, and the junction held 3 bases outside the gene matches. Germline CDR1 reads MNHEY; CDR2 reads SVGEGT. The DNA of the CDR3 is TGTGCCAGCGGGACAGGGGGATACTACGAGCAGTACTTC. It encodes CASGTGGYYEQYF.

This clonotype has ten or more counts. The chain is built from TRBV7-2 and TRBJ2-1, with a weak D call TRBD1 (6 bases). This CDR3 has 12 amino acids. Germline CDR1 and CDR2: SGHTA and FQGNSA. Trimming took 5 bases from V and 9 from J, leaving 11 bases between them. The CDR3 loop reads CASSRTVGEQFF. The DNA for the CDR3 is TGTGCCAGCAGCAGGACAGTGGGTGAGCAGTTCTTC.

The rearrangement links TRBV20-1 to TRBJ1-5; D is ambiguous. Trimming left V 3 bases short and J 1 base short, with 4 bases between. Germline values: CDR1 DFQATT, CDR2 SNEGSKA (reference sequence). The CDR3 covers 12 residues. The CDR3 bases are TGCAGTGCTAGGGACAGCAATCAGCCCCAGCATTTT. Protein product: CSARDSNQPQHF.

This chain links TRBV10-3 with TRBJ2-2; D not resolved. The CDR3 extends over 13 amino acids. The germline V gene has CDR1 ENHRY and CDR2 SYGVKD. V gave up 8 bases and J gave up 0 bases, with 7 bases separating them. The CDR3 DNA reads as TGTGCCATCCTTCTAGCGAACACCGGGGAGCTGTTTTTT. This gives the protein CAILLANTGELFF.

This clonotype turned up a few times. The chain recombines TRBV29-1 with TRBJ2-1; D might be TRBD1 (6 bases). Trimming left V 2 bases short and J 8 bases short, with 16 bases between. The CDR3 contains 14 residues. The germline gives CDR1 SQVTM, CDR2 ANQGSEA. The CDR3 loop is CSVEFPGAWHEQFF. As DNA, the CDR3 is TGCAGCGTTGAATTTCCAGGGGCCTGGCATGAGCAGTTCTTC.

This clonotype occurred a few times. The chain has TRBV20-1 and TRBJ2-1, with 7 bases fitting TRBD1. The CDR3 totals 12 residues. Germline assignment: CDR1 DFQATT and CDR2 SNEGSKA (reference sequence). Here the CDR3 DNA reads TGCAGGGACAGGAGCTCCTACAATGAGCAGTTCTTC. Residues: CRDRSSYNEQFF.

CDR3 nucleotides: TGTGCCAGCGGCCAGCAGGCCTCCTATGGCTACACCTTC. Residues: CASGQQASYGYTF. The V gene is TRBV12-3 or TRBV12-4, the J gene TRBJ1-2; D gene unclear. V lost 8 bases and J 4 bases, leaving 14 bases between the germline ends. The CDR3 totals 13 residues.

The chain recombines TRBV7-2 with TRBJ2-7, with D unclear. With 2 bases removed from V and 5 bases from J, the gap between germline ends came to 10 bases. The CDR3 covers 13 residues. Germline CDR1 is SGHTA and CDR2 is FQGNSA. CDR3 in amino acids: CASSLFILHEQYF. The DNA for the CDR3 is TGTGCCAGCAGCTTATTTATATTGCACGAGCAGTACTTC.

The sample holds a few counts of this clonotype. The CDR3: CASSPRTGRVWSSQPQHF. The CDR3 DNA is TGTGCCAGCAGTCCGCGGACAGGGCGGGTGTGGTCAAGTCAGCCCCAGCATTTT. The chain joins TRBV6-5 to TRBJ1-5; 8 bases are shared with TRBD1. With V trimmed by 5 bases and J by 6 bases, 18 bases remained unmatched. Looked up from germline, CDR1 is MNHEY and CDR2 is SVGAGI. This CDR3 contains 18 residues.

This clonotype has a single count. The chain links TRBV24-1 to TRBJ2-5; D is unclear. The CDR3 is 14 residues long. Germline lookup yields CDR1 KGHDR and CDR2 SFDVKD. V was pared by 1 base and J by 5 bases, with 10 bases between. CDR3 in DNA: TGTGCCACCAGTGATTTCCCCGGGTACGAGACCCAGTACTTC. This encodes CATSDFPGYETQYF.

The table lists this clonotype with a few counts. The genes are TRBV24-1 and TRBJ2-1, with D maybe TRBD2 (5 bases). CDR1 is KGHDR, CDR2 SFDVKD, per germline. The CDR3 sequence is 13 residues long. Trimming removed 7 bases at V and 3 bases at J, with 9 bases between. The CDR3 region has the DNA TGTGCCACCAGCTCACGGGGCTACAATGAGCAGTTCTTC. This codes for CATSSRGYNEQFF.

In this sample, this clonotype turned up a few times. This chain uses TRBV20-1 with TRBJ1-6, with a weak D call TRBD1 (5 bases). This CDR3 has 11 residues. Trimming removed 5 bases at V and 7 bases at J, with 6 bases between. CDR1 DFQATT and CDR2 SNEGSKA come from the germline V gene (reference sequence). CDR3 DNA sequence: TGCAGTGCTGGGGGGAATTCACCCCTCCACTTT. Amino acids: CSAGGNSPLHF.

The CDR3 bases are TGTGCCAGCGGGGTTTTGAGGGGAACCGGGGAGCTGTTTTTT. Encoded protein: CASGVLRGTGELFF. This chain uses TRBV3-2 with TRBJ2-2; the table's D call of TRBD1 was not tested on the DNA. TRBV3-2 is deemed a pseudogene. The CDR3 runs to 14 residues.

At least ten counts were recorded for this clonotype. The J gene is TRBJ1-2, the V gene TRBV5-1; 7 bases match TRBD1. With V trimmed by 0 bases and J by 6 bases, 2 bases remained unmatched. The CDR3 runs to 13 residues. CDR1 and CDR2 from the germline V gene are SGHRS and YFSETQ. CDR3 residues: CASSLEGANGYTF. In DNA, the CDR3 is TGCGCCAGCAGCTTGGAGGGGGCTAATGGCTACACCTTC.

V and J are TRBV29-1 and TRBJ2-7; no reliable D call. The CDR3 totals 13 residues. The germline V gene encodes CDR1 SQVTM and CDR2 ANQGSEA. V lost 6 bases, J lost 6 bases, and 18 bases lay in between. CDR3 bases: TGCAGCGTCGCCATAGGGTATAAGCGCGAGCAGTACTTC. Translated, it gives CSVAIGYKREQYF.